Shown below are 29 T cell receptor beta chains from a single sample sequenced in a study of TIL therapy for anti-PD-1-resistant metastatic lung cancer. Sequencing used immunoSEQ v3. Sequenced by immunoSEQ multiplex PCR; TCRdb stores in-frame clones only, minus some. The profile covers about 44,000 clones, with 79% appearing a single time and more than 12% taken by the ten largest. The time point: pre-treatment sample, taken before nivolumab and TIL therapy. The sequences come from blood, collected at baseline. These receptors originate from a man between 70 and 80 years old with non-small cell lung cancer.

This chain links TRBV29-1 with TRBJ2-7; tentative D call: TRBD2 (7 bases). Germline V gene sequence: CDR1 SQVTM, CDR2 ANQGSEA. V lost 5 bases and J 3 bases, leaving 14 bases between the germline ends. This CDR3 region has 13 residues. Written as DNA, the CDR3 is TGCAGCGTTAGGGGGGGGGAAGGCTACGAGCAGTACTTC. Residues: CSVRGGEGYEQYF.

The rearrangement joins TRBV6-5 to TRBJ1-5; D remains unclear. V dropped 6 bases and J dropped 2 bases, with 11 bases sitting between them. CDR3 length: 14 residues. Germline CDR1 and CDR2: MNHEY and SVGAGI. CDR3 amino acids: CASSPVYGNQPQHF. The DNA of the CDR3 is TGTGCCAGCAGCCCGGTTTACGGCAATCAGCCCCAGCATTTT.

The chain recombines TRBV27 with TRBJ2-3; D unresolved. This CDR3 comprises 14 residues. The ends were cut back, 5 bases at V and 2 bases at J, with 11 bases in the middle. Germline CDR1 reads MNHEY; CDR2 reads SMNVEV (reference sequence). The CDR3 region is CASSTTGYTDTQYF. CDR3 nucleotide sequence: TGTGCCAGCAGTACAACGGGCTACACAGATACGCAGTATTTT.

This rearrangement joins TRBV4-1 to TRBJ1-4, with 8 bases aligning to TRBD1. With 1 base clipped from V and 8 bases from J, the junction kept 9 bases outside the gene matches. The CDR3 loop spans 16 amino acids. The germline V gene encodes CDR1 MGHRA and CDR2 YSYEKL. The CDR3 DNA reads TGCGCCAGCAGCCAAGGTATTGGACAGGGTTGGGAAAAACTGTTTTTT. It encodes CASSQGIGQGWEKLFF.

This clone turned up a few times. The V and J genes are TRBV29-1 and TRBJ2-5, with a possible D match to TRBD1 (6 bases). Germline CDR1 and CDR2: SQVTM and ANQGSEA. CDR3 size: 14 residues. V lost 2 bases, J lost 1 base, and 11 bases lay in between. The CDR3 DNA is TGCAGCGTTGAAAAGGGGGACGTCCAAGAGACCCAGTACTTC. It specifies CSVEKGDVQETQYF.

The genes are TRBV28 and TRBJ2-7, with 9 positions matching TRBD1. The CDR3 sequence is 12 residues long. V shed 4 bases and J 11 bases; nucleotides not matched to a gene: 6. Germline V gene sequence: CDR1 MDHEN, CDR2 SYDVKM. The CDR3 sequence is CASSSKGDREYF. The CDR3 coding sequence is TGTGCCAGCAGTTCAAAGGGGGACAGGGAGTACTTC.

This CDR3 reads CSVRQGAREQYF. For the CDR3, the DNA is TGCAGCGTCCGACAGGGGGCGAGGGAGCAGTACTTC. V and J are TRBV29-1 and TRBJ2-7; 10 nucleotides match TRBD1. This CDR3 spans 12 amino acids. The ends lost 6 bases at V and 7 bases at J; junction bases unmatched: 6. The germline gives CDR1 SQVTM, CDR2 ANQGSEA.

The gene calls are TRBV18 and TRBJ2-5, with 7 bases fitting TRBD2. This CDR3 spans 15 amino acids. V was clipped by 3 bases and J by 1 base; unmatched bases: 5. Germline V lookup: CDR1 KGHSH, CDR2 LQKENI. This CDR3 reads CASSPLLAFQETQYF. The DNA of the CDR3 is TGTGCCAGCTCACCCCTACTAGCGTTCCAAGAGACCCAGTACTTC. Full variable domain (outside the CDR3, taken from reference TRBV18 and TRBJ2-5): NAGVMQNPRHLVRRRGQEARLRCSPMKGHSHVYWYRQLPEEGLKFMVYLQKENIIDESGMPKERFSAEFPKEGPSILRIQQVVRGDSAAYFCASSPLLAFQETQYFGPGTRLLVL.

The chain carries TRBV9 and TRBJ2-2, with TRBD1 matching over 10 bases. V dropped 0 bases and J dropped 0; count of bases not matched to a gene: 8. CDR3 length: 19 residues. The germline CDR1 and CDR2 sequences are SGDLS and YYNGEE. CDR3 DNA sequence: TGTGCCAGCAGCGTAGCTCGGCGACAGGGGGCCTCGAACACCGGGGAGCTGTTTTTT. This sequence encodes CASSVARRQGASNTGELFF.

This clone was detected only a few times. The chain couples TRBV25-1 to TRBJ1-6; D gene unclear. The CDR3 is made up of 17 amino acids. Germline assignment: CDR1 MGHDK and CDR2 SYGVNS. The V end lost 5 bases, the J end lost 2 bases, and 16 bases lay between the germline ends. DNA for the CDR3: TGTGCCAGCAGTTCTAGACATCGGGGAACCTATAATTCACCCCTCCACTTT. Translated: CASSSRHRGTYNSPLHF.

This clone was observed a single time. The rearrangement links TRBV5-1 to TRBJ2-7; TRBD1 aligns across 8 bases. The CDR3 is made up of 14 amino acids. Germline V gene lookup returns CDR1 SGHRS and CDR2 YFSETQ. The J segment lost 5 bases and the V segment lost 5 bases, leaving 9 bases of the junction unmatched. The CDR3 loop reads CASSPGQAQNEQYF. The DNA for the CDR3 is TGCGCCAGCAGTCCGGGACAGGCACAGAACGAGCAGTACTTC. Supplemented by reference TRBV5-1 and TRBJ2-7, the full variable domain reads KAGVTQTPRYLIKTRGQQVTLSCSPISGHRSVSWYQQTPGQGLQFLFEYFSETQRNKGNFPGRFSGRQFSNSRSEMNVSTLELGDSALYLCASSPGQAQNEQYFGPGTRLTVT.

The chain recombines TRBV27 with TRBJ2-1, with 10 bases aligning to TRBD2. The V segment lost 5 bases and the J segment 7 bases; nucleotides outside the gene matches: 5. The CDR3 extends over 14 amino acids. The germline V gene encodes CDR1 MNHEY and CDR2 SMNVEV (reference sequence). CDR3 sequence reads: CASSPRTSGNEQFF. The CDR3 DNA reads as TGTGCCAGCAGTCCCCGGACTAGCGGTAATGAGCAGTTCTTC.

This chain connects TRBV7-9 to TRBJ2-3, with 10 bases matching TRBD1. CDR1 is SEHNR, CDR2 FQNEAQ, per germline (reference sequence). J lost 2 bases, V lost 5 bases, and 4 bases had no gene match. The CDR3 spans 15 residues. CDR3 bases: TGTGCCAGCAGCCCGGGACAGGGGCCCACAGATACGCAGTATTTT. Amino acid sequence: CASSPGQGPTDTQYF.

CDR3 loop: CASSLTLGTSGNEQFF. DNA of the CDR3: TGTGCCAGCAGCTTAACGTTGGGGACTAGCGGTAATGAGCAGTTCTTC. The chain joins TRBV7-3 to TRBJ2-1; TRBD2 aligns across 11 bases. The ends lost 0 bases at V and 7 bases at J; junction bases unmatched: 5. There are 16 residues in the CDR3. From germline, CDR1 is SGHTA and CDR2 FQGTGA.

This chain joins TRBV4-2 and TRBJ2-2; D uncertain. Germline values: CDR1 LGHNA, CDR2 YNFKEQ. The CDR3 contains 14 residues. V dropped 1 base and J dropped 6 bases, with 9 bases sitting between them. The CDR3 DNA is TGTGCCAGCAGCCAAGGGGCGAGATCCGGGGAGCTGTTTTTT. Protein: CASSQGARSGELFF.

V usage is TRBV11-2 and J usage is TRBJ1-2; 7 nucleotides align to TRBD1. The CDR3 has 13 residues. The germline V gene has CDR1 SGHAT and CDR2 FQNNGV. The ends lost 6 bases at V and 6 bases at J; junction bases unmatched: 7. The CDR3 is CASSSLQGNGYTF. The CDR3 coding sequence is TGTGCCAGCAGTTCTTTACAGGGGAATGGCTACACCTTC.

The V and J genes are TRBV7-2 and TRBJ2-7, with D unclear. Germline V gives CDR1 SGHTA, CDR2 FQGNSA. V lost 6 bases and J lost 3, with 15 bases in between. CDR3 length equals 14 residues. The CDR3 protein is CASRPSYPNYEQYF. In DNA, the CDR3 is TGTGCCAGCAGGCCCTCCTACCCGAACTACGAGCAGTACTTC.

The genes are TRBV5-4 and TRBJ2-3; 10 bases line up with TRBD1. The CDR3 loop spans 15 amino acids. V gave up 4 bases and J gave up 3 bases; unmatched junction bases: 5. From germline, CDR1 is SGHNT and CDR2 YYREEE (reference sequence). The CDR3 DNA reads TGTGCCAGCAGCCCTCCGGGACAGGGGACAGATACGCAGTATTTT. Translated: CASSPPGQGTDTQYF. The full variable domain, completed using reference TRBV5-4 and TRBJ2-3, is ETGVTQSPTHLIKTRGQQVTLRCSSQSGHNTVSWYQQALGQGPQFIFQYYREEENGRGNFPPRFSGLQFPNYSSELNVNALELDDSALYLCASSPPGQGTDTQYFGPGTRLTVL.

V and J are TRBV7-9 and TRBJ1-1; D call uncertain. The CDR3 is 12 residues long. Between the trimmed V and J ends, which lost 4 bases and 5 bases, there was a span of 8 bases. Germline V gene sequence: CDR1 SEHNR, CDR2 FQNEAQ (reference sequence). In nucleotides, the CDR3 is TGTGCCAGCAGCTCTATGTGGACTGAAGCTTTCTTT. Residues: CASSSMWTEAFF.

J is TRBJ1-1 and V is TRBV6-6; D remains unclear. From germline, CDR1 is MNHNY and CDR2 SVGAGI (reference sequence). V lost 5 bases, J lost 2 bases, and 12 bases lay in between. The CDR3 contains 14 residues. CDR3 protein: CASSERALNTEAFF. DNA for the CDR3: TGTGCCAGCAGTGAGAGGGCCTTAAACACTGAAGCTTTCTTT.

The CDR3 loop reads CASSVGGQAPYPTYEQYF. CDR3 coding DNA: TGTGCCAGCAGTGTAGGGGGACAGGCACCCTACCCGACCTACGAGCAGTACTTC. V usage is TRBV2 and J usage is TRBJ2-7; 8 nucleotides match TRBD1. J lost 2 bases, V lost 4 bases, and 16 bases had no gene match. This CDR3 is 18 amino acids long. Germline values: CDR1 SNHLY, CDR2 FYNNEI.

This clone was found once. The chain links TRBV2 to TRBJ2-7; 9 bases align to TRBD1. V shed 3 bases, J shed 2 bases, and the junction held 5 bases outside the gene matches. The CDR3 loop spans 15 amino acids. The V gene's germline CDR1 is SNHLY and CDR2 FYNNEI. The chain's CDR3 is CASSDGDREAYEQYF. In DNA form, the CDR3 reads TGTGCCAGCAGTGACGGGGACAGGGAAGCCTACGAGCAGTACTTC.

This sequence joins TRBV12-5 and TRBJ2-5, with 7 bases lining up with TRBD2. The CDR3 contains 13 residues. Germline CDR1 LGHNT, CDR2 FRNRAP. Trimming removed 6 bases from V and 2 bases from J; junction bases left unmatched: 3. CDR3 loop: CASGRDYQETQYF. The CDR3 DNA reads TGTGCTAGTGGACGGGACTATCAAGAGACCCAGTACTTC.

The chain employs TRBV19 and TRBJ2-6; perhaps TRBD2 as D (5 bases). The germline V gene has CDR1 LNHDA and CDR2 SQIVND (reference sequence). Trimming left V 3 bases short and J 4 bases short, with 19 bases between. CDR3 size: 18 residues. The CDR3 region has the DNA TGTGCCAGTAGTATCATGGGCCCGACTATCGGGGGGGCCAACGTCCTGACTTTC. It is translated as CASSIMGPTIGGANVLTF.

This clone was observed a handful of times. The rearrangement joins TRBV6-1 to TRBJ2-7; 11 bases are a match to TRBD2. V dropped 10 bases and J dropped 1; count of bases not matched to a gene: 9. The CDR3 is 15 residues long. Germline assignment: CDR1 MNHNS and CDR2 SASEGT. The CDR3 spells CATDLAGGISYEQYF. The CDR3 coding sequence is TGTGCCACCGACCTAGCGGGAGGAATATCCTACGAGCAGTACTTC.

The CDR3 is CASSLGQGETQYF. The DNA of the CDR3 is TGTGCCAGCAGCCTAGGACAGGGAGAGACCCAGTACTTC. The J gene is TRBJ2-5, the V gene TRBV5-6; the match to TRBD1 covers 8 bases. CDR1 is SGHDT and CDR2 is YYEEEE in the germline V gene. The CDR3 consists of 13 residues. V was clipped by 4 bases and J by 4 bases; unmatched bases: 3. The variable domain in full, completed from reference TRBV5-6 and TRBJ2-5, reads DAGVTQSPTHLIKTRGQQVTLRCSPKSGHDTVSWYQQALGQGPQFIFQYYEEEERQRGNFPDRFSGHQFPNYSSELNVNALLLGDSALYLCASSLGQGETQYFGPGTRLLVL.

Written as DNA, the CDR3 is TGTGCCAGCAGCGTAGATGGGGATACCTACAATGAGCAGTTCTTC. Translated: CASSVDGDTYNEQFF. This chain links TRBV9 with TRBJ2-1; D gene ambiguous. Trimming took off 0 bases at V and 2 bases at J, with 9 bases between the two ends. CDR1 and CDR2 (germline): SGDLS, YYNGEE. CDR3 length: 15 amino acids.

The gene calls are TRBV7-6 and TRBJ2-5, with 11 bases matching TRBD2. Germline-derived CDR1 and CDR2 are SGHVS and FNYEAQ. V dropped 5 bases and J dropped 5; count of bases not matched to a gene: 19. The CDR3 runs 19 residues. The CDR3 DNA sequence: TGTGCCAGCAGCCCACTGGGTCTAGCGGGAGGAGGAGGTGGGGAGACCCAGTACTTC. This codes for CASSPLGLAGGGGGETQYF.

The chain joins TRBV18 to TRBJ2-5, with 9 positions matching TRBD1. The CDR3 is 13 residues long. The germline gives CDR1 KGHSH, CDR2 LQKENI. V was pared by 3 bases and J by 4 bases, with 0 bases of the junction left unmatched. CDR3 coding DNA: TGTGCCAGCTCACCGGGACAGGGAGAGACCCAGTACTTC. Translating it yields CASSPGQGETQYF.